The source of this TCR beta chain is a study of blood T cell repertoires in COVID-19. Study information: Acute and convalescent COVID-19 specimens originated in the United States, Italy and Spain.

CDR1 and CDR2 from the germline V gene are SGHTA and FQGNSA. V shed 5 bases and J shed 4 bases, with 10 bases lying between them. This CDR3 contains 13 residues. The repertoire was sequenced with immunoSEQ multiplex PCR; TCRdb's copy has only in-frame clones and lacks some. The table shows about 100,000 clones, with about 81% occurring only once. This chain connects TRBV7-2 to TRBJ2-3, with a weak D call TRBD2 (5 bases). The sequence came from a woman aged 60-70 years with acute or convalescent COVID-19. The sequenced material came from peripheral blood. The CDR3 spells CASSATRPDTQYF. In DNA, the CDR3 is TGTGCCAGCAGCGCTACTAGGCCAGATACGCAGTATTTT. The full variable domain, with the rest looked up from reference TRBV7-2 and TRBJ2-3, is GAGVSQSPSNKVTEKGKDVELRCDPISGHTALYWYRQSLGQGLEFLIYFQGNSAPDKSGLPSDRFSAERTGGSVSTLTIQRTQQEDSAVYLCASSATRPDTQYFGPGTRLTVL.